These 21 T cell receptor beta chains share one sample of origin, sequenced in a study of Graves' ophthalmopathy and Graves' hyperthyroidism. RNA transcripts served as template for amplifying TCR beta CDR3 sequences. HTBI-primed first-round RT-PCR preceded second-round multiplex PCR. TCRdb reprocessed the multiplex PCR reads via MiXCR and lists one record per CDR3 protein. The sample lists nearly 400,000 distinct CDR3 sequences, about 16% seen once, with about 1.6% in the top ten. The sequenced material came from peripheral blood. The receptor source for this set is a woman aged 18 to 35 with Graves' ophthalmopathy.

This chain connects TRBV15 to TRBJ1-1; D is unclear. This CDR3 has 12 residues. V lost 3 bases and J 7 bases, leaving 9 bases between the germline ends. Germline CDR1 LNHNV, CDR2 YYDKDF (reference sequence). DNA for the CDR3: TGTGCCACCAGCAGCAACGGTGATGAAGCTTTCTTT. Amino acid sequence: CATSSNGDEAFF.

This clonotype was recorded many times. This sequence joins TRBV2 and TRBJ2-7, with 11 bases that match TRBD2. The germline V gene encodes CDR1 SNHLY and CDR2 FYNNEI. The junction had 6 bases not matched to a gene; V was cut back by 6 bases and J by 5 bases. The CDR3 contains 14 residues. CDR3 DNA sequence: TGTGCCAGCAGAGTACTAGCGGGAGAACACGAGCAGTACTTC. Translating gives CASRVLAGEHEQYF.

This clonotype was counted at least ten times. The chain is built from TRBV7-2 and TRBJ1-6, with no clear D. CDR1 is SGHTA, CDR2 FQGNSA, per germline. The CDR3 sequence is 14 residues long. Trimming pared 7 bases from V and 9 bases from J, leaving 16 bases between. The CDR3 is CASTMGGNLSPLHF. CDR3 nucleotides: TGTGCCAGCACTATGGGCGGAAACCTTTCACCCCTCCACTTT.

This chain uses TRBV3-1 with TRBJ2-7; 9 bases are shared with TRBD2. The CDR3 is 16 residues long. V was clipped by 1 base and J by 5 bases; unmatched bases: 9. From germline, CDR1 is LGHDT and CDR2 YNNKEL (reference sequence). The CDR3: CASSQARAGGPNEQYF. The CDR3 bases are TGTGCCAGCAGCCAAGCAAGGGCGGGAGGGCCCAACGAGCAGTACTTC.

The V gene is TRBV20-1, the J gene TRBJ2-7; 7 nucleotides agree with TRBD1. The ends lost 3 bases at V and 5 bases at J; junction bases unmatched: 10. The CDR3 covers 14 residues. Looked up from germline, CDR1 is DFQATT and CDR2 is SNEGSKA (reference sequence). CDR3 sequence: CSARGTGVKNEQYF. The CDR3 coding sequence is TGCAGTGCTAGGGGAACAGGGGTTAAGAACGAGCAGTACTTC.

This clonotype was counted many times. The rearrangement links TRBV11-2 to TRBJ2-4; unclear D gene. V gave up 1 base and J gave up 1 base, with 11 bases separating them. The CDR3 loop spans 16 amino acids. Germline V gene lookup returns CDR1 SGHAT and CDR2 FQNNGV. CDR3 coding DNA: TGTGCCAGCAGCTTAGGGGCCCGAAGGGCCAAAAACATTCAGTACTTC. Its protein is CASSLGARRAKNIQYF.

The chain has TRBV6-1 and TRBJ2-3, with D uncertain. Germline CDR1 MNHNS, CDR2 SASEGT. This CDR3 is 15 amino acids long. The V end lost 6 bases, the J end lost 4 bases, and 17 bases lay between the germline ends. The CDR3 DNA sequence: TGTGCCAGCAGGGAACACTGGCACGGAGCAGATACGCAGTATTTT. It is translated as CASREHWHGADTQYF.

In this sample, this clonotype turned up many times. DNA of the CDR3: TGTGCCAGCAGCCGTCCGGGGCCCGGGGAGCTGTTTTTT. This encodes CASSRPGPGELFF. The rearrangement joins TRBV7-2 to TRBJ2-2; D may match TRBD1 or TRBD2 (5 bases each). V lost 5 bases, J lost 6 bases, and 10 bases lay in between. The CDR3 has 13 amino acids. Germline V CDR1 and CDR2: SGHTA, FQGNSA.

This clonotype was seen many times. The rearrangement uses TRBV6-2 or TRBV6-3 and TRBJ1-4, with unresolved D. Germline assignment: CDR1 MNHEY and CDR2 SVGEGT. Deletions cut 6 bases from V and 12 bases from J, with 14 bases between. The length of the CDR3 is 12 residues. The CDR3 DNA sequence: TGTGCCAGCAGCGCCAGCGCCCGGGAACTGTTTTTT. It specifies CASSASARELFF.

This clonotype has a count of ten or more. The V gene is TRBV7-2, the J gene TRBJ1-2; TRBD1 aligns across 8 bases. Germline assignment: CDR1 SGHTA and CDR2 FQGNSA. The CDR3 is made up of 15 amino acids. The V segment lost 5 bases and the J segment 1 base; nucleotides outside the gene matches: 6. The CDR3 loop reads CASSTTGGYNYGYTF. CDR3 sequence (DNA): TGTGCCAGCAGCACAACAGGGGGGTATAACTATGGCTACACCTTC. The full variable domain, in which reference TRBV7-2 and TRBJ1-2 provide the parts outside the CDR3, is GAGVSQSPSNKVTEKGKDVELRCDPISGHTALYWYRQSLGQGLEFLIYFQGNSAPDKSGLPSDRFSAERTGGSVSTLTIQRTQQEDSAVYLCASSTTGGYNYGYTFGSGTRLTVV.

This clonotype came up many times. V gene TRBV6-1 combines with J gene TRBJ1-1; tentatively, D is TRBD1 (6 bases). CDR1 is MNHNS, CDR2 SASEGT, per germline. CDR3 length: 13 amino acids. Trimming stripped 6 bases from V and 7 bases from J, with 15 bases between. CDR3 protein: CASRSTDRLEAFF. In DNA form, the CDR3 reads TGTGCCAGCAGATCGACTGACAGGCTTGAAGCTTTCTTT.

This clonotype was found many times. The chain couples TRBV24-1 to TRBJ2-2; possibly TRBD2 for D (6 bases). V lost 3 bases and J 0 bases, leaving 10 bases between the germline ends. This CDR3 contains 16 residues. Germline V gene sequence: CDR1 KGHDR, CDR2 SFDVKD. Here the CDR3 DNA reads TGTGCCACCAGTGATGTCCGGGAGACGAACACCGGGGAGCTGTTTTTT. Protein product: CATSDVRETNTGELFF.

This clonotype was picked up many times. CDR3: CASSPRFGERSYEQYF. The CDR3 DNA reads as TGTGCCAGCAGCCCTCGGTTTGGGGAACGCTCCTACGAGCAGTACTTC. The chain joins TRBV11-2 to TRBJ2-7; no firm D call. The CDR3 sequence is 16 residues long. Between the trimmed V and J ends, which lost 5 bases and 0 bases, there was a span of 17 bases. From germline, CDR1 is SGHAT and CDR2 FQNNGV.

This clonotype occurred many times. The CDR3 loop reads CASSVGTVTNYGYTF. CDR3 coding DNA: TGTGCCAGCAGCGTGGGGACAGTAACTAACTATGGCTACACCTTC. This chain uses TRBV9 with TRBJ1-2, with 7 bases lining up with TRBD1. V was clipped by 2 bases and J by 0 bases; unmatched bases: 4. Germline V CDR1 and CDR2: SGDLS, YYNGEE. CDR3 length: 15 residues.

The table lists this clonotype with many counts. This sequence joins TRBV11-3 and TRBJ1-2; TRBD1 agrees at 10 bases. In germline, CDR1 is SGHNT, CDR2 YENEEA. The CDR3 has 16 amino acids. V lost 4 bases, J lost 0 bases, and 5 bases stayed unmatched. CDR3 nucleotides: TGTGCCAGCAGCTGGGGGACAGGGGTTACTAACTATGGCTACACCTTC. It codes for CASSWGTGVTNYGYTF.

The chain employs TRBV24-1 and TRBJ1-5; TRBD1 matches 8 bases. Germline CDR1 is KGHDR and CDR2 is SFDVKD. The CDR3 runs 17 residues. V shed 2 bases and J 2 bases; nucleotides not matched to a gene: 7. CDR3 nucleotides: TGTGCCACCAGTGATTCAACACAGGGGGACGGCAATCAGCCCCAGCATTTT. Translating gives CATSDSTQGDGNQPQHF.

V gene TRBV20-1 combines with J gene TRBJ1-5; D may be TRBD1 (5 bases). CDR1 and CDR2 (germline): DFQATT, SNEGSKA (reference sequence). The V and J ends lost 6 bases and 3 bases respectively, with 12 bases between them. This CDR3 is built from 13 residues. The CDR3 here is CSASGGDNQPQHF. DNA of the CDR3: TGCAGTGCGTCTGGGGGGGACAATCAGCCCCAGCATTTT.

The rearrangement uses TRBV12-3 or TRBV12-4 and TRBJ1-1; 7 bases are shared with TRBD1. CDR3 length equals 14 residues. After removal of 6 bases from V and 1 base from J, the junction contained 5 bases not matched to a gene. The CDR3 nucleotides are TGTGCCAGCAGGAGGGACAGCGGGAACACTGAAGCTTTCTTT. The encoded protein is CASRRDSGNTEAFF.

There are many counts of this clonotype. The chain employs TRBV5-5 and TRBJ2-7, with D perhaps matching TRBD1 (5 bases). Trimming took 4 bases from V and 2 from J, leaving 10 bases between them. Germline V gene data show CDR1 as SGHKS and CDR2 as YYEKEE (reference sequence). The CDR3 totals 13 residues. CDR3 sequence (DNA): TGTGCCAGCAGCGCAGGGTATCCCTACGAGCAGTACTTC. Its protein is CASSAGYPYEQYF.

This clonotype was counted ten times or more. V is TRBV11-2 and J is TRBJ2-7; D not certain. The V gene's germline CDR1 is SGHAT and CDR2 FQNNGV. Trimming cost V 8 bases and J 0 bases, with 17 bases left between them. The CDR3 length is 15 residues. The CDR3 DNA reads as TGTGCCAGCGACGATTACCCCCCCATCTCCTACGAGCAGTACTTC. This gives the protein CASDDYPPISYEQYF.

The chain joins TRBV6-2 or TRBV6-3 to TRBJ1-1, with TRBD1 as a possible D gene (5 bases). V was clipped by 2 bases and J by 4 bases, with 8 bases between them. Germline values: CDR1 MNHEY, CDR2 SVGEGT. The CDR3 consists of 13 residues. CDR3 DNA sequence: TGTGCCAGCAGTTACCGACAGACCACTGAAGCTTTCTTT. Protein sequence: CASSYRQTTEAFF.